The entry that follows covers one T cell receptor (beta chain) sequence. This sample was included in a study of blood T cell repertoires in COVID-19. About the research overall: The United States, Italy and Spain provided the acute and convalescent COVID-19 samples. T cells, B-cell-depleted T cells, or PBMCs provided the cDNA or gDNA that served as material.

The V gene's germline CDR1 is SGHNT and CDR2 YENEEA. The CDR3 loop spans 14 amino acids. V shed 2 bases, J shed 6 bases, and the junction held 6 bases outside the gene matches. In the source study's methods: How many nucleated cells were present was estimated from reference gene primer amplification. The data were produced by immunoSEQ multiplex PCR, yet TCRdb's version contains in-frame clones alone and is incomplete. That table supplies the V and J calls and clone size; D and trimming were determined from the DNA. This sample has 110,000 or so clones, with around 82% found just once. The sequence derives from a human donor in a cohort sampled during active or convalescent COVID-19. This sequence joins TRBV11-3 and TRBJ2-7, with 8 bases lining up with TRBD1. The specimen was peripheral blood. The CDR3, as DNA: TGTGCCAGCAGCTTACAGGGGGCCGTAGGCGAGCAGTACTTC. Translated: CASSLQGAVGEQYF.